This is a list of T cell receptor beta chains from one sample in a study of OX40 agonist ivuxolimab in advanced cancers. The data were produced by immunoSEQ multiplex PCR, yet TCRdb's version contains in-frame clones alone and is incomplete. The sample includes roughly 67,000 clones, about 91% seen only once; the top ten take over 10%. The sequencing here drew on CD4+ or CD8+ T cells sorted from blood, taken in a trial of the OX40 agonist ivuxolimab. These receptors originate from an adult with an advanced solid tumor such as melanoma, head and neck, liver or kidney cancer. CDR3s include the opening cysteine and the closing phenylalanine or tryptophan. Fields, in order: clone size, J gene, V gene, D gene, CDR3 protein, CDR3 DNA. The D gene is left open where the match is weak. Rows may omit the clone size; those that give it use once, few, many or a size class.

NA,TRBJ1-1,TRBV9,NA,CASSAVEWLPGEAFF,TGTGCCAGCAGCGCAGTGGAATGGCTTCCGGGTGAAGCTTTCTTT
NA,TRBJ2-1,TRBV27,TRBD1,CASSPPRGRFYEQFF,TGTGCCAGCAGCCCCCCCAGGGGGCGCTTCTATGAGCAGTTCTTC
NA,TRBJ1-6,TRBV2,TRBD1,CASSDPGDRDNSPLHF,TGTGCCAGCAGTGATCCGGGGGACAGAGATAATTCACCCCTCCACTTT
NA,TRBJ1-4,TRBV6-5,NA,CASSYSGRGPNEKLFF,TGTGCCAGCAGTTACTCGGGAAGGGGACCGAATGAAAAACTGTTTTTT
NA,TRBJ1-2,TRBV19,NA,CASSIGATYGYTF,TGTGCCAGTAGTATCGGGGCCACCTATGGCTACACCTTC
NA,TRBJ1-3,TRBV9,NA,CASSANPQGVGNTIYF,TGTGCCAGCAGCGCCAACCCCCAAGGGGTCGGAAACACCATATATTTT
NA,TRBJ2-1,TRBV4-1,TRBD1,CASSDRDREANEQFF,TGCGCCAGCAGCGACCGGGACAGGGAGGCCAATGAGCAGTTCTTC
NA,TRBJ1-1,TRBV19,NA,CASSIKGYPEAFF,TGTGCCAGTAGTATCAAGGGCTATCCTGAAGCTTTCTTT
NA,TRBJ1-1,TRBV19,NA,CASSIGGAEAFF,TGTGCCAGTAGTATCGGGGGGGCTGAAGCTTTCTTT
NA,TRBJ1-4,TRBV9,TRBD1,CASSSTGGGNEKLFF,TGTGCCAGCAGCTCCACAGGGGGTGGGAATGAAAAACTGTTTTTT
NA,TRBJ2-7,TRBV4-1,NA,CASSPSEFSYEQYF,TGCGCCAGCAGCCCGTCGGAGTTTTCATACGAGCAGTACTTC
NA,TRBJ1-1,TRBV6-6,TRBD1,CASSLGQSYTEAFF,TGTGCCAGCAGTCTGGGACAGTCATACACTGAAGCTTTCTTT
NA,TRBJ2-7,TRBV6-5,NA,CASSSGLRTIYEQYF,TGTGCCAGCAGTTCGGGGCTCAGGACTATCTACGAGCAGTACTTC
NA,TRBJ2-3,TRBV10-2,NA,CASSEVLRDTQYF,TGCGCCAGCAGTGAGGTCCTTAGGGATACGCAGTATTTT
NA,TRBJ1-6,TRBV2,TRBD1,CASRGAGGASPLHF,TGTGCCAGCAGGGGAGCAGGGGGAGCTTCACCCCTCCACTTT
NA,TRBJ1-5,TRBV10-1,NA,CASRGAGSNQPQHF,TGCGCCTCGAGAGGGGCCGGTAGCAATCAGCCCCAGCATTTT
few,TRBJ1-6,TRBV9,NA,CASSAVGGPPLHF,TGTGCCAGCAGCGCCGTGGGAGGGCCACCCCTCCACTTT
NA,TRBJ2-1,TRBV13,NA,CASSVESSSYNEQFF,TGTGCCAGCAGCGTGGAATCGAGCTCCTACAATGAGCAGTTCTTC